This TCR beta chain derives from a study of identical twins. A remark on this clonotype: Its antigen is currently unknown.

MiXCR was run by TCRdb on the 5' RACE reads, yielding one entry per CDR3 protein. The profile shows around 490,000 distinct CDR3 sequences, about 20% of them singletons. General study results and limits: The more abundant beta clonotypes in cord blood had fewer insertions, and memory repertoires did not show this. Models came in too low on out-of-frame TCR alpha sharing in monozygotic twins. Conclusions relied on cross-sectional statistical analysis, not following the same donors. Partly confounded zero-insertion analyses could result from invariant MAIT and iNKT cells.

Trimming at V came to 3 bases and at J to 7 bases, leaving 8 bases not matched to a gene. The CDR3 has 13 amino acids. Germline V gene lookup returns CDR1 SQVTM and CDR2 ANQGSEA. The same data also went into a second study, on yellow fever vaccine responses in identical twins.

The chain employs TRBV29-1 and TRBJ1-2, with 7 bases that match TRBD1. This clonotype was sampled from a woman aged 18-30 years in good health. Source material: CD4+ T cells sorted from blood. The CDR3 protein is CSVDTGAEGGYTF. In DNA, the CDR3 is TGCAGCGTTGACACAGGGGCCGAGGGTGGCTACACCTTC. Combining the CDR3 with reference TRBV29-1 and TRBJ1-2 gives the whole variable domain SAVISQKPSRDICQRGTSLTIQCQVDSQVTMMFWYRQQPGQSLTLIATANQGSEATYESGFVIDKFPISRPNLTFSTLTVSNMSPEDSSIYLCSVDTGAEGGYTFGSGTRLTVV.